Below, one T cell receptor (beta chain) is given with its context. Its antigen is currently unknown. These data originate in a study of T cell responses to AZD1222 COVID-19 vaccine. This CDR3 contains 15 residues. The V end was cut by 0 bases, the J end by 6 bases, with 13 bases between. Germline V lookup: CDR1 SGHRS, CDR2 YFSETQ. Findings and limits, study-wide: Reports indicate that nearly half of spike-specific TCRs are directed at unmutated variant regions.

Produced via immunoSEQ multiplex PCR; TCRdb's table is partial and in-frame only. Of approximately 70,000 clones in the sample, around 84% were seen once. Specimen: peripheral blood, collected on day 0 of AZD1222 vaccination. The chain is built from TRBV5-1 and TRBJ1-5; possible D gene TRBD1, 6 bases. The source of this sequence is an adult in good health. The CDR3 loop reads CASSLVSGAGQPQHF. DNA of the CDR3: TGCGCCAGCAGCTTGGTATCGGGGGCAGGTCAGCCCCAGCATTTT. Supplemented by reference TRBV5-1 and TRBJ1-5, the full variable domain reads KAGVTQTPRYLIKTRGQQVTLSCSPISGHRSVSWYQQTPGQGLQFLFEYFSETQRNKGNFPGRFSGRQFSNSRSEMNVSTLELGDSALYLCASSLVSGAGQPQHFGDGTRLSIL.